Below are 21 T cell receptor beta chains sequenced from a single sample in a study of metastatic and nonmetastatic thyroid tumors. Thyroid surgery was performed in patients who had received no treatment beforehand. MiXCR was used by TCRdb to re-call the PCR reads. The data hold approximately 40,000 clones, with about 10% observed a single time. The sequenced material came from blood. The receptor set was obtained from a female donor with papillary thyroid cancer or a benign thyroid nodule (not recorded which). Some clones in this sample may be carry-over from other donors' samples.

This clone showed up many times. This sequence joins TRBV30 and TRBJ1-4; D not certain. The CDR3 runs to 11 residues. V was clipped by 2 bases and J by 8 bases, with 6 bases between them. The germline CDR1 and CDR2 sequences are GTSNPN and SVGIG (reference sequence). The CDR3 region is CAWSRQEKLFF. The CDR3, as DNA: TGTGCCTGGAGTCGGCAGGAAAAACTGTTTTTT.

This clone was detected ten times or more. The J gene is TRBJ2-7, the V gene TRBV20-1, with 7 bases that match TRBD1. V gave up 8 bases and J gave up 1 base; unmatched junction bases: 2. The CDR3 covers 11 residues. Germline lookup yields CDR1 DFQATT and CDR2 SNEGSKA (reference sequence). The chain's CDR3 is CSSGQSYEQYF. The DNA of the CDR3 is TGCAGTTCGGGACAGTCCTACGAGCAGTACTTC.

This clone was found a few times. This rearrangement joins TRBV5-4 to TRBJ2-2; D is uncertain. Trimming cost V 4 bases and J 4 bases, with 5 bases left between them. Germline lookup yields CDR1 SGHNT and CDR2 YYREEE (reference sequence). This CDR3 contains 12 residues. The CDR3 nucleotides read TGTGCCAGCAGCCCACCCACCGGGGAGCTGTTTTTT. It encodes CASSPPTGELFF.

The sample holds many counts of this clone. The rearrangement links TRBV6-6 to TRBJ1-3; D ambiguous. The ends were cut back, 3 bases at V and 1 base at J, with 7 bases in the middle. The germline gives CDR1 MNHNY, CDR2 SVGAGI (reference sequence). The CDR3 totals 14 residues. The CDR3, as DNA: TGTGCCAGCAGTTATTTGGCGTCTGGAAACACCATATATTTT. Protein: CASSYLASGNTIYF.

This clone was seen ten or more times. The chain combines TRBV5-1 with TRBJ2-1, with 13 bases aligning to TRBD2. Trimming took 1 base from V and 11 from J; bases not matched to a gene: 9. Germline V CDR1 and CDR2: SGHRS, YFSETQ. The CDR3 has 16 residues. CDR3 sequence: CASSLYTSGRGAQQFF. The CDR3 region has the DNA TGCGCCAGCAGCTTGTATACTAGCGGGAGGGGGGCGCAGCAGTTCTTC.

This clone was seen at least ten times. This chain links TRBV2 with TRBJ1-5; TRBD1 aligns across 12 bases. Germline-derived CDR1 and CDR2 are SNHLY and FYNNEI. V lost 0 bases and J lost 6; bases outside the gene matches: 12. The CDR3 covers 19 residues. The CDR3 loop is CASSEALLFGTGGLQPQHF. CDR3 nucleotide sequence: TGTGCCAGCAGTGAAGCGCTTCTTTTCGGGACAGGGGGCCTTCAGCCCCAGCATTTT.

This clone came up many times. The chain recombines TRBV5-1 with TRBJ2-2; 8 bases are shared with TRBD2. Germline lookup yields CDR1 SGHRS and CDR2 YFSETQ. V lost 3 bases, J lost 5 bases, and 6 bases stayed unmatched. The CDR3 is 15 residues long. The CDR3, as DNA: TGCGCCAGCAGCTGGAGCGGGAGTAGTACCGGGGAGCTGTTTTTT. Translated: CASSWSGSSTGELFF.

This clone occurred many times. The rearrangement joins TRBV7-3 to TRBJ2-6; 8 bases align to TRBD1. V lost 9 bases, J lost 1 base, and 2 bases stayed unmatched. The CDR3 covers 14 residues. Germline assignment: CDR1 SGHTA and CDR2 FQGTGA. The CDR3 DNA is TGTGCCAGGGGACAGGTGTCTGGGGCCAACGTCCTGACTTTC. It codes for CARGQVSGANVLTF. Using reference TRBV7-3 and TRBJ2-6 for the parts outside the CDR3, the full variable domain is GAGVSQTPSNKVTEKGKYVELRCDPISGHTALYWYRQSLGQGPEFLIYFQGTGAADDSGLPNDRFFAVRPEGSVSTLKIQRTERGDSAVYLCARGQVSGANVLTFGAGSRLTVL.

This clone was detected ten times or more. J is TRBJ2-6 and V is TRBV19, with TRBD1 as a possible D gene (6 bases). V dropped 7 bases and J dropped 2 bases, with 12 bases sitting between them. CDR3 length: 15 amino acids. Germline CDR1 reads LNHDA; CDR2 reads SQIVND (reference sequence). The CDR3 sequence is CASTTGQTGANVLTF. For the CDR3, the DNA is TGTGCCAGTACCACGGGACAAACTGGGGCCAACGTCCTGACTTTC.

This clone came up many times. The chain uses TRBV6-1 and TRBJ2-5; possibly TRBD1 for D (6 bases). CDR3 length: 13 amino acids. V lost 5 bases and J 2 bases, leaving 9 bases between the germline ends. Germline values: CDR1 MNHNS, CDR2 SASEGT. Here the CDR3 reads CASSWQGQETQYF. CDR3 DNA: TGTGCCAGCAGTTGGCAGGGGCAAGAGACCCAGTACTTC.

This clone was observed at least ten times. The same CDR3 also results from other DNA sequences found in this sample. This chain uses TRBV3-1 with TRBJ2-7; D unresolved. V was clipped by 1 base and J by 0 bases, with 13 bases between them. The CDR3 consists of 16 residues. Germline CDR1 and CDR2: LGHDT and YNNKEL (reference sequence). The CDR3 region has the DNA TGTGCCAGCAGCCAAGCGACCGGACGGAACTCCTACGAGCAGTACTTC. This sequence encodes CASSQATGRNSYEQYF.

This clone was observed many times. This chain joins TRBV19 and TRBJ1-2, with D maybe TRBD1 (6 bases). Germline CDR1 is LNHDA and CDR2 is SQIVND (reference sequence). Trimming shortened V by 8 bases and J by 0 bases, and 7 bases separated the two germline ends. The CDR3 length is 12 residues. This chain's CDR3 is CASRGPNYGYTF. CDR3 DNA sequence: TGTGCCAGTCGGGGGCCTAACTATGGCTACACCTTC. The full variable domain, completed using reference TRBV19 and TRBJ1-2, is DGGITQSPKYLFRKEGQNVTLSCEQNLNHDAMYWYRQDPGQGLRLIYYSQIVNDFQKGDIAEGYSVSREKKESFPLTVTSAQKNPTAFYLCASRGPNYGYTFGSGTRLTVV.

This clone was seen more than once but under ten times. V gene TRBV7-9 combines with J gene TRBJ2-7; the D is unclear. The germline gives CDR1 SEHNR, CDR2 FQNEAQ (reference sequence). CDR3 length: 13 residues. Trimming removed 5 bases at V and 0 bases at J, with 8 bases between. The CDR3 spells CASSPVRSYEQYF. The CDR3 DNA reads as TGTGCCAGCAGCCCCGTTCGCTCCTACGAGCAGTACTTC.

This clone has at least ten counts. The V and J genes are TRBV9 and TRBJ2-1; the D is unclear. The germline V and J ends were trimmed by 3 bases and 4 bases, with 8 bases remaining between them. Germline V lookup: CDR1 SGDLS, CDR2 YYNGEE. The CDR3 length is 13 residues. As DNA, the CDR3 is TGTGCCAGCAGCGGGGGTGGGTACAATGAGCAGTTCTTC. Residues: CASSGGGYNEQFF.

This clone was counted many times. The chain couples TRBV20-1 to TRBJ2-3; the D is unclear. CDR3 length: 15 amino acids. Trimming stripped 6 bases from V and 2 bases from J, with 18 bases between. The germline V gene encodes CDR1 DFQATT and CDR2 SNEGSKA (reference sequence). This chain's CDR3 is CSAPDVGTPTDTQYF. In DNA, the CDR3 is TGCAGTGCCCCCGACGTAGGTACACCCACAGATACGCAGTATTTT.

This clone was counted many times. V and J are TRBV5-5 and TRBJ2-1; D gene uncertain. Germline V gene sequence: CDR1 SGHKS, CDR2 YYEKEE (reference sequence). The CDR3 length is 15 residues. Trimming left V 1 base short and J 10 bases short, with 18 bases between. Written as DNA, the CDR3 is TGTGCCAGCAGCTTGAAGGACCTTCTGAAAAAAGAGCAGTTCTTC. Protein: CASSLKDLLKKEQFF.

This clone was recorded at least ten times. The gene calls are TRBV30 and TRBJ2-7; D may be TRBD1 (5 bases). The V end was cut by 5 bases, the J end by 2 bases, with 10 bases between. Germline V lookup: CDR1 GTSNPN, CDR2 SVGIG (reference sequence). This CDR3 contains 12 residues. Here the CDR3 DNA reads TGTGCCTGGGAGCCAGGGACCTACGAGCAGTACTTC. Protein sequence: CAWEPGTYEQYF.

This clone came up many times. This rearrangement joins TRBV15 to TRBJ1-5; D might be TRBD1 (5 bases). Trimming stripped 2 bases from V and 5 bases from J, with 10 bases between. Germline CDR1 and CDR2: LNHNV and YYDKDF (reference sequence). This CDR3 has 14 residues. The CDR3 bases are TGTGCCACCAGCAGATCAGGGAGCGATCAGCCCCAGCATTTT. Its translation: CATSRSGSDQPQHF. The entire variable domain, with the rest obtained from reference TRBV15 and TRBJ1-5, is as follows: DAMVIQNPRYQVTQFGKPVTLSCSQTLNHNVMYWYQQKSSQAPKLLFHYYDKDFNNEADTPDNFQSRRPNTSFCFLDIRSPGLGDTAMYLCATSRSGSDQPQHFGDGTRLSIL.

The chain has TRBV12-3 or TRBV12-4 and TRBJ2-1; D might be TRBD2 (5 bases). Trimming removed 0 bases from V and 8 bases from J, with 11 bases in between. The CDR3 contains 14 residues. CDR3 sequence reads: CASSLAGAFDEQFF. The CDR3, as DNA: TGTGCCAGCAGTTTAGCGGGAGCGTTCGATGAGCAGTTCTTC.

Comments on this clone: The junction departs from germline at one end; a sequencing error may be responsible. This chain connects TRBV7-6 to TRBJ2-1, with TRBD2 matching 11 bases. The CDR3 length is 20 residues. The germline V gene has CDR1 SGHVS and CDR2 FNYEAQ. The CDR3 DNA is TGTGCCAGCAGGCCGTTACCGGGACTAGCGGTCCGTAGGTCCTACAACGAGCAGTTCTTC. This sequence encodes CASRPLPGLAVRRSYNEQFF.

Ten or more counts support this clone. The V call is TRBV4-2, the J call TRBJ1-4; TRBD1 might be the D (6 bases). This CDR3 comprises 15 residues. V was pared by 1 base and J by 0 bases, with 6 bases between. CDR1 LGHNA and CDR2 YNFKEQ come from the germline V gene. CDR3 nucleotides: TGTGCCAGCAGCCAAGGGACAGCAACTAATGAAAAACTGTTTTTT. Its translation is CASSQGTATNEKLFF.